The entry that follows covers one TCR beta chain sequence. This clone's antigen is unknown. Base qualities are not provided; no much larger clone lies one nucleotide away. TCRbeta CDR3 regions were amplified from genomic DNA using the immunoSEQ Assay, a bias-controlled multiplex PCR. Regarding the original processing steps: Within the assay, amplification of reference gene primers was used to estimate how many nucleated cells each sample contained. To quantify the absolute abundance of each unique TCRbeta CDR3 rearrangement, sequence reads were collapsed and filtered. For each sample, productive Simpson clonality was calculated as the square root of Simpson's diversity index across productive rearrangements. This immuneACCESS table, as held by TCRdb, lists in-frame sequences with V and J called but not all clones. Of the missing ones, under half trace to an unresolved V gene in checked studies; the others have no known cause. V and J calls and clone size are as listed in that table; D and trimming were resolved from the DNA. In this sample the table shows 60,000 to 95,000 clones, around 90% of which occur a single time. The ten top clones hold approximately 5% of the sample.

Collaborating institutions collected whole blood in K2EDTA tubes following their own protocols. For TCRbeta analysis, collaborators shipped samples in one of three forms: frozen whole blood, isolated PBMCs, or DNA extracted from either of those sample types. The germline V gene yields SGHTA for CDR1 and FQGNSA for CDR2. The CDR3 sequence holds 15 residues, the cysteine and phenylalanine included. Just the 45-base CDR3 DNA is kept, in frame starting at base 1. The junction carries 11 bases between V and J, which are trimmed by 5 bases and 3 bases respectively. This entry is derived from a study of blood T cell repertoires in COVID-19 (dated by TCRdb to the early 2020s). Some background on the complete study: Collaborator samples came from the United States, Italy and Spain and covered acute and convalescent phases of COVID-19. The prospective study material was composed of cDNA or gDNA derived from T cells, B-cell-depleted T cells, or PBMCs. The sample metadata nearly always contained a de-identified subject ID, COVID-19 status, age in years and sex. The repertoires were released in a freely available public database intended as a resource for research on the immune response to SARS-CoV-2. Samples came from the ongoing ImmuneRACE study (first 160 participants) plus 1,254 subjects from 6 global collaborators. HLA class I and class II types, where available, came from metadata supplied by the sample provider rather than from assay-based typing. Deeply sampled blood TCRbeta repertoires from subjects exposed to, actively infected with, or recovered from COVID-19 were included in the dataset. Study-wide findings and limitations: The quantity of clinical and demographic metadata differed by source and by participant and was supplied without curation.

The sequence derives from a human donor in a cohort sampled during active COVID-19. Specimen: peripheral blood. Recombination connected TRBV7-2 to TRBJ1-6; the D gene is perhaps TRBD1, from 5 matching bases. The CDR3 region reads CASSPRQSYNSPLHF. The DNA reads as follows: TGTGCCAGCAGCCCTAGACAGAGCTATAATTCACCCCTCCACTTT.